These 21 T cell receptor beta chains share one sample of origin, sequenced in a study of blood T cells in healthy people across ages. Together with a sample-barcoded 5' primer, a J-beta primer mix was included in a second PCR lasting roughly 6 to 12 cycles. MiXCR, applied by TCRdb to the 5' RACE reads, yields one record per CDR3 protein. The sample includes about 650,000 distinct CDR3 sequences, approximately 52% of them seen just once. The sample consisted of blood. The receptors derive from a woman over 75 in good health.

The chain links TRBV11-2 to TRBJ2-7; tentative D call: TRBD1 (6 bases). With 5 bases removed from V and 6 bases from J, the gap between germline ends came to 14 bases. CDR1 SGHAT and CDR2 FQNNGV come from the germline V gene. The CDR3 covers 13 residues. This CDR3 is CASSPDRWGEQYF. Written as DNA, the CDR3 is TGTGCCAGCAGCCCGGACAGATGGGGCGAGCAGTACTTC.

Remarks on this clonotype: A much larger clone differs from this one at a single base, so this may be a read error. This chain joins TRBV12-3 or TRBV12-4 and TRBJ2-7; 11 bases map to TRBD2. Trimming took 6 bases from V and 4 from J; bases not matched to a gene: 8. CDR3 length equals 15 residues. DNA for the CDR3: TGTGCCAGCAGCGATATTCGACTAGCGGGATACGAGCAGTACTTC. Its protein product is CASSDIRLAGYEQYF.

The rearrangement joins TRBV28 to TRBJ2-7; possible D gene TRBD2, 6 bases. The end of the DNA fits TRBJ2-5 better, so the J call may be wrong. The CDR3 has 15 amino acids. CDR1 MDHEN and CDR2 SYDVKM come from the germline V gene. This CDR3 is CASSGATRGKETQYF. CDR3 sequence (DNA): TGTGCCAGCAGTGGGGCGACACGGGGGAAGGAGACCCAGTACTTC.

CDR3 sequence: CASSLLTDRRQYF. The CDR3 bases are TGTGCCAGCAGTTTATTGACGGACCGGCGGCAGTACTTC. The J gene is TRBJ2-4, the V gene TRBV28; D call uncertain. This CDR3 region has 13 residues. V lost 1 base to trimming and J lost 13 bases, with 14 bases between them. Germline V gene lookup returns CDR1 MDHEN and CDR2 SYDVKM. Together with reference TRBV28 and TRBJ2-4, the CDR3 gives the full variable domain: DVKVTQSSRYLVKRTGEKVFLECVQDMDHENMFWYRQDPGLGLRLIYFSYDVKMKEKGDIPEGYSVSREKKERFSLILESASTNQTSMYLCASSLLTDRRQYFGAGTRLSVL.

A word on this clonotype: Given a much more abundant clone one base away, this may be a read error. The chain recombines TRBV5-1 with TRBJ1-2; D is uncertain. This CDR3 is built from 13 residues. Germline CDR1 reads SGHRS; CDR2 reads YFSETQ. Between the trimmed V and J ends, which lost 2 bases and 7 bases, there was a span of 12 bases. CDR3 amino acids: CASSFSEGSGYTF. The CDR3 DNA is TGCGCCAGCAGCTTTTCCGAGGGAAGTGGCTACACCTTC.

This clonotype has a single count. The chain recombines TRBV18 with TRBJ2-3; D is possibly TRBD2 (7 bases). Per germline, CDR1 KGHSH and CDR2 LQKENI. This CDR3 spans 15 amino acids. V was cut by 2 bases and J by 6 bases, with 15 bases left in between. CDR3 loop: CASSPSAGAQDTQYF. In nucleotides, the CDR3 is TGTGCCAGCTCACCATCGGCGGGGGCCCAGGATACGCAGTATTTT.

This rearrangement joins TRBV7-2 to TRBJ2-4, with 14 bases fitting TRBD2. This CDR3 contains 16 residues. The V gene's germline CDR1 is SGHTA and CDR2 FQGNSA. After removal of 1 base from V and 5 bases from J, the junction contained 1 base not matched to a gene. The CDR3 spells CASSLGTSGGQNIQYF. CDR3 in DNA: TGTGCCAGCAGCTTAGGGACTAGCGGGGGGCAAAACATTCAGTACTTC.

This clonotype has a count of ten or more. The chain recombines TRBV10-3 with TRBJ2-7; weak D call: TRBD2 (6 bases). The CDR3 has 13 amino acids. V dropped 3 bases and J dropped 7 bases, with 13 bases sitting between them. Germline V lookup: CDR1 ENHRY, CDR2 SYGVKD. CDR3 sequence: CAISDIRAGEQYF. CDR3 bases: TGTGCCATCAGTGATATTAGGGCGGGAGAGCAGTACTTC.

V gene TRBV20-1 combines with J gene TRBJ2-7, with D hard to call. Germline loops: CDR1 DFQATT, CDR2 SNEGSKA (reference sequence). The CDR3 is 12 amino acids. The ends were cut back, 4 bases at V and 0 bases at J, with 7 bases in the middle. In DNA, the CDR3 is TGCAGTGCTACTAAGCTCTCCTACGAGCAGTACTTC. This codes for CSATKLSYEQYF.

This clonotype was seen a few times. V is TRBV5-1 and J is TRBJ1-5; D not certain. The CDR3 has 14 amino acids. Germline V gives CDR1 SGHRS, CDR2 YFSETQ. V shed 0 bases and J shed 4 bases, with 8 bases lying between them. The CDR3 nucleotides are TGCGCCAGCAGCTTGGATAACGTAAATCAGCCCCAGCATTTT. This encodes CASSLDNVNQPQHF.

This clonotype occurred many times. V and J are TRBV7-2 and TRBJ1-2, with 9 bases aligning to TRBD1. CDR3 length equals 16 residues. CDR1 and CDR2 from the germline V gene are SGHTA and FQGNSA. V lost 4 bases, J lost 4 bases, and 10 bases stayed unmatched. The CDR3 DNA is TGTGCCAGCAGCTATAGTAAAGGGACAGGGAGCTATGGCTACACCTTC. Protein product: CASSYSKGTGSYGYTF.

This clonotype has at least ten counts. This chain joins TRBV6-2 or TRBV6-3 and TRBJ2-5; 7 bases match TRBD1. V trimming: 7 bases; J trimming: 5 bases; junction bases outside the gene matches: 10. The CDR3 has 14 amino acids. Germline lookup yields CDR1 MNHEY and CDR2 SVGEGT. The CDR3 coding sequence is TGTGCCAGCACCCCGACAGGGTTCACGGAGACCCAGTACTTC. It yields the protein CASTPTGFTETQYF.

The rearrangement joins TRBV29-1 to TRBJ2-7, with 7 bases identical to TRBD2. The CDR3 totals 14 residues. Germline V gives CDR1 SQVTM, CDR2 ANQGSEA. With 0 bases clipped from V and 2 bases from J, the junction kept 4 bases outside the gene matches. The CDR3 nucleotides read TGCAGCGTTGAAGAGGGAGGGCCTACCTACGAGCAGTACTTC. Its translation: CSVEEGGPTYEQYF.

The table lists this clonotype with many counts. The chain links TRBV7-2 to TRBJ1-1; unclear D gene. The germline V and J ends were trimmed by 1 base and 4 bases, with 10 bases remaining between them. This CDR3 has 14 amino acids. Germline V gene lookup returns CDR1 SGHTA and CDR2 FQGNSA. In nucleotides, the CDR3 is TGTGCCAGCAGCTTAGATGGTCGGGGCACTGAAGCTTTCTTT. It specifies CASSLDGRGTEAFF. Filled out from reference TRBV7-2 and TRBJ1-1, the complete variable domain reads GAGVSQSPSNKVTEKGKDVELRCDPISGHTALYWYRQSLGQGLEFLIYFQGNSAPDKSGLPSDRFSAERTGGSVSTLTIQRTQQEDSAVYLCASSLDGRGTEAFFGQGTRLTVV.

As for this clonotype: This may be a read error, as it is one base from a much larger clone. The chain employs TRBV20-1 and TRBJ2-4; D perhaps matches TRBD2 (5 bases). This CDR3 region has 12 residues. Germline values: CDR1 DFQATT, CDR2 SNEGSKA (reference sequence). V dropped 6 bases and J dropped 13 bases, with 19 bases sitting between them. CDR3 loop: CSASAEGYEQYF. Here the CDR3 DNA reads TGCAGTGCAAGCGCCGAGGGTTATGAGCAGTACTTC.

The table lists this clonotype with many counts. The CDR3 is CASRASDRLGTDTQYF. The CDR3 region has the DNA TGTGCCAGCAGGGCTTCGGACAGGTTAGGCACAGATACGCAGTATTTT. V usage is TRBV28 and J usage is TRBJ2-3; 7 bases are a match to TRBD1. This CDR3 comprises 16 residues. Germline V gene lookup returns CDR1 MDHEN and CDR2 SYDVKM. Trimming at V came to 6 bases and at J to 1 base, leaving 10 bases not matched to a gene.

The chain combines TRBV29-1 with TRBJ1-2; possibly TRBD1 for D (5 bases). This CDR3 has 14 residues. The V gene's germline CDR1 is SQVTM and CDR2 ANQGSEA. The V end was cut by 2 bases, the J end by 8 bases, with 18 bases between. The CDR3 sequence: CSVEPTWGVGGYTF. CDR3 bases: TGCAGCGTTGAACCCACTTGGGGCGTTGGGGGCTACACCTTC.

This clonotype turned up a few times. The genes are TRBV28 and TRBJ1-1; possible D gene TRBD1, 5 bases. CDR3 length: 14 amino acids. The germline V gene encodes CDR1 MDHEN and CDR2 SYDVKM. Trimming stripped 0 bases from V and 1 base from J, with 6 bases between. CDR3 amino acids: CASSLWDKNTEAFF. The CDR3 DNA reads as TGTGCCAGCAGTTTATGGGACAAGAACACTGAAGCTTTCTTT. The variable domain in full, completed from reference TRBV28 and TRBJ1-1, reads DVKVTQSSRYLVKRTGEKVFLECVQDMDHENMFWYRQDPGLGLRLIYFSYDVKMKEKGDIPEGYSVSREKKERFSLILESASTNQTSMYLCASSLWDKNTEAFFGQGTRLTVV.

Details on this clonotype: This may be a read error: a much more frequent sequence differs by one nucleotide. The chain is built from TRBV20-1 and TRBJ2-1, with 7 bases matching TRBD1. The trim removed 6 bases at V and 6 bases at J, leaving 11 bases unmatched. Germline V gene lookup returns CDR1 DFQATT and CDR2 SNEGSKA (reference sequence). This CDR3 contains 14 residues. The CDR3 DNA reads as TGCAGTGCACCTGGGACAGAGAAGACCAATGAGCAGTTCTTC. Amino acid sequence: CSAPGTEKTNEQFF.

As for this clonotype: A read error is possible here, since a much larger clone lies one base away. This chain uses TRBV20-1 with TRBJ2-7, with 9 bases matching TRBD1. This CDR3 is built from 14 residues. Germline lookup yields CDR1 DFQATT and CDR2 SNEGSKA (reference sequence). J gave up 4 bases and V 5 bases, and 9 bases lay outside the gene matches. CDR3 DNA sequence: TGCAGTGCTTCCGGCGCGACAGGGGGTTACGAGCAGTACTTC. It codes for CSASGATGGYEQYF.

The chain uses TRBV6-5 and TRBJ2-3; D not resolved. V dropped 5 bases and J dropped 2 bases, with 8 bases sitting between them. The CDR3 consists of 13 residues. Germline V gene sequence: CDR1 MNHEY, CDR2 SVGAGI. The CDR3 bases are TGTGCCAGCAGTGACGTCATCACAGATACGCAGTATTTT. It encodes CASSDVITDTQYF.